Shown below are 14 T cell receptor beta chains from a single sample sequenced in a study of PD-1 blockade in classical Hodgkin lymphoma. Clones were sequenced by immunoSEQ multiplex PCR, and TCRdb holds only the in-frame ones, with some missing. Seen here are about 45,000 clones, approximately 79% observed once, and the top ten hold 2.8%. Relapses following autologous stem cell transplantation were seen in all patients, with brentuximab vedotin exposure varying. The source was peripheral blood mononuclear cells (PBMCs), collected before the second cycle of nivolumab. These receptors were taken from a human donor with classical Hodgkin lymphoma.

The table lists this clone with a few counts. The rearrangement uses TRBV4-3 and TRBJ2-1; D gene uncertain. The CDR3 loop spans 17 amino acids. Trimming took off 0 bases at V and 6 bases at J, with 18 bases between the two ends. CDR1 LGHNA and CDR2 YSLEER come from the germline V gene. DNA of the CDR3: TGCGCCAGCAGCCAAGAAGAAGGAATCCCCCCCGGCAATGAGCAGTTCTTC. Its protein is CASSQEEGIPPGNEQFF.

The chain uses TRBV9 and TRBJ2-7, with TRBD1 matching 10 bases. The V segment lost 4 bases and the J segment 1 base; nucleotides outside the gene matches: 20. This CDR3 comprises 20 residues. Germline CDR1 SGDLS, CDR2 YYNGEE. The CDR3 is CASSPTPGQGKSGFSYEQYF. CDR3 in DNA: TGTGCCAGCAGCCCCACACCGGGACAGGGGAAGTCCGGGTTTTCCTACGAGCAGTACTTC.

CDR3 sequence reads: CASSLVDRAYYEQYF. Here the CDR3 DNA reads TGTGCCAGCAGCTTGGTCGACAGGGCCTACTACGAGCAGTACTTC. The chain recombines TRBV7-9 with TRBJ2-7; 7 bases are a match to TRBD1. This CDR3 is built from 15 residues. Losses at the gene ends were 3 bases for V and 3 bases for J; bases not matched to a gene: 8. CDR1 is SEHNR and CDR2 is FQNEAQ in the germline V gene (reference sequence).

The CDR3 is CASSHNVAGNTGELFF. In DNA, the CDR3 is TGTGCCAGCAGCCACAACGTGGCAGGGAACACCGGGGAGCTGTTTTTT. The J gene is TRBJ2-2, the V gene TRBV9; D unclear. The CDR3 covers 16 residues. Trimming stripped 4 bases from V and 1 base from J, with 14 bases between. Germline V gene lookup returns CDR1 SGDLS and CDR2 YYNGEE.

The J gene is TRBJ2-7, the V gene TRBV5-4; 16 nucleotides align to TRBD2. CDR3 length: 18 residues. The germline CDR1 and CDR2 sequences are SGHNT and YYREEE (reference sequence). V lost 2 bases to trimming and J lost 2 bases; unmatched junction nucleotides: 7. The CDR3 loop is CASSLGTSGRGRTYEQYF. CDR3 bases: TGTGCCAGCAGCTTAGGGACTAGCGGGAGGGGACGAACCTACGAGCAGTACTTC.

The J gene is TRBJ2-3, the V gene TRBV7-2; D unresolved. In germline, CDR1 is SGHTA, CDR2 FQGNSA. There are 13 residues in the CDR3. V shed 1 base and J shed 2 bases, with 4 bases lying between them. The CDR3 coding sequence is TGTGCCAGCAGCTTAGAACACACAGATACGCAGTATTTT. Protein product: CASSLEHTDTQYF.

The rearrangement links TRBV6-6 to TRBJ2-7; D remains ambiguous. Between the trimmed V and J ends, which lost 0 bases and 0 bases, there was a span of 12 bases. Germline V lookup: CDR1 MNHNY, CDR2 SVGAGI (reference sequence). This CDR3 is 16 amino acids long. The DNA of the CDR3 is TGTGCCAGCAGTTACTCGAGGCAATTTCACTCCTACGAGCAGTACTTC. Translated, it gives CASSYSRQFHSYEQYF.

This clone was observed a single time. This chain uses TRBV4-1 with TRBJ1-6; D remains unclear. The CDR3 spans 13 residues. Germline loops: CDR1 MGHRA, CDR2 YSYEKL. Trimming removed 0 bases from V and 7 bases from J, with 4 bases in between. This chain's CDR3 is CASSQDPNSPLHF. As DNA, the CDR3 is TGCGCCAGCAGCCAAGATCCCAATTCACCCCTCCACTTT.

This clone was observed a few times. CDR3 protein: CASSPGTASTDTQYF. Here the CDR3 DNA reads TGTGCCAGCAGTCCCGGGACGGCAAGCACAGATACGCAGTATTTT. V is TRBV28 and J is TRBJ2-3, with D tentatively TRBD1 or TRBD2 (5 bases each). Trimming took off 5 bases at V and 0 bases at J, with 12 bases between the two ends. Germline V gene sequence: CDR1 MDHEN, CDR2 SYDVKM. CDR3 size: 15 residues.

The V and J genes are TRBV30 and TRBJ1-2; 7 bases are a match to TRBD1. V lost 8 bases and J lost 0; bases outside the gene matches: 12. Germline CDR1 reads GTSNPN; CDR2 reads SVGIG (reference sequence). There are 15 residues in the CDR3. The DNA for the CDR3 is TGTGCCCATGAGGACAGGACTTTAGCTAACTATGGCTACACCTTC. Translated: CAHEDRTLANYGYTF.

The V and J genes are TRBV7-6 and TRBJ2-3; possibly TRBD2 for D (5 bases). Germline CDR1 is SGHVS and CDR2 is FNYEAQ. The CDR3 runs to 16 residues. Between the trimmed V and J ends, which lost 3 bases and 3 bases, there was a span of 16 bases. CDR3 in DNA: TGTGCCAGCAGCTTGCTCGGCTCTAGGGAGACAGATACGCAGTATTTT. Protein: CASSLLGSRETDTQYF.

The gene calls are TRBV7-3 and TRBJ1-1; D gene ambiguous. The CDR3 has 13 amino acids. V was trimmed by 6 bases and J by 2 bases, leaving 10 bases between them. The germline V gene has CDR1 SGHTA and CDR2 FQGTGA. Written as DNA, the CDR3 is TGTGCCAGCAGAGCTTCGGCCAACACTGAAGCTTTCTTT. The encoded protein is CASRASANTEAFF.

The chain is built from TRBV7-2 and TRBJ2-5; D not resolved. CDR3 length equals 15 residues. Trimming pared 5 bases from V and 2 bases from J, leaving 15 bases between. In germline, CDR1 is SGHTA, CDR2 FQGNSA. The CDR3 here is CASSARMGNQETQYF. CDR3 coding DNA: TGTGCCAGCAGCGCACGCATGGGGAATCAAGAGACCCAGTACTTC.

V and J are TRBV9 and TRBJ1-2, with D possibly TRBD1 on 5 matching bases. The V gene lost 0 bases and the J gene lost 8 bases, with 20 bases spanning the gap. CDR1 SGDLS and CDR2 YYNGEE come from the germline V gene. CDR3 size: 16 residues. In nucleotides, the CDR3 is TGTGCCAGCAGCGTAGGAGCGGTGGGGGTAGATCGAGGCTACACCTTC. Translating it yields CASSVGAVGVDRGYTF.